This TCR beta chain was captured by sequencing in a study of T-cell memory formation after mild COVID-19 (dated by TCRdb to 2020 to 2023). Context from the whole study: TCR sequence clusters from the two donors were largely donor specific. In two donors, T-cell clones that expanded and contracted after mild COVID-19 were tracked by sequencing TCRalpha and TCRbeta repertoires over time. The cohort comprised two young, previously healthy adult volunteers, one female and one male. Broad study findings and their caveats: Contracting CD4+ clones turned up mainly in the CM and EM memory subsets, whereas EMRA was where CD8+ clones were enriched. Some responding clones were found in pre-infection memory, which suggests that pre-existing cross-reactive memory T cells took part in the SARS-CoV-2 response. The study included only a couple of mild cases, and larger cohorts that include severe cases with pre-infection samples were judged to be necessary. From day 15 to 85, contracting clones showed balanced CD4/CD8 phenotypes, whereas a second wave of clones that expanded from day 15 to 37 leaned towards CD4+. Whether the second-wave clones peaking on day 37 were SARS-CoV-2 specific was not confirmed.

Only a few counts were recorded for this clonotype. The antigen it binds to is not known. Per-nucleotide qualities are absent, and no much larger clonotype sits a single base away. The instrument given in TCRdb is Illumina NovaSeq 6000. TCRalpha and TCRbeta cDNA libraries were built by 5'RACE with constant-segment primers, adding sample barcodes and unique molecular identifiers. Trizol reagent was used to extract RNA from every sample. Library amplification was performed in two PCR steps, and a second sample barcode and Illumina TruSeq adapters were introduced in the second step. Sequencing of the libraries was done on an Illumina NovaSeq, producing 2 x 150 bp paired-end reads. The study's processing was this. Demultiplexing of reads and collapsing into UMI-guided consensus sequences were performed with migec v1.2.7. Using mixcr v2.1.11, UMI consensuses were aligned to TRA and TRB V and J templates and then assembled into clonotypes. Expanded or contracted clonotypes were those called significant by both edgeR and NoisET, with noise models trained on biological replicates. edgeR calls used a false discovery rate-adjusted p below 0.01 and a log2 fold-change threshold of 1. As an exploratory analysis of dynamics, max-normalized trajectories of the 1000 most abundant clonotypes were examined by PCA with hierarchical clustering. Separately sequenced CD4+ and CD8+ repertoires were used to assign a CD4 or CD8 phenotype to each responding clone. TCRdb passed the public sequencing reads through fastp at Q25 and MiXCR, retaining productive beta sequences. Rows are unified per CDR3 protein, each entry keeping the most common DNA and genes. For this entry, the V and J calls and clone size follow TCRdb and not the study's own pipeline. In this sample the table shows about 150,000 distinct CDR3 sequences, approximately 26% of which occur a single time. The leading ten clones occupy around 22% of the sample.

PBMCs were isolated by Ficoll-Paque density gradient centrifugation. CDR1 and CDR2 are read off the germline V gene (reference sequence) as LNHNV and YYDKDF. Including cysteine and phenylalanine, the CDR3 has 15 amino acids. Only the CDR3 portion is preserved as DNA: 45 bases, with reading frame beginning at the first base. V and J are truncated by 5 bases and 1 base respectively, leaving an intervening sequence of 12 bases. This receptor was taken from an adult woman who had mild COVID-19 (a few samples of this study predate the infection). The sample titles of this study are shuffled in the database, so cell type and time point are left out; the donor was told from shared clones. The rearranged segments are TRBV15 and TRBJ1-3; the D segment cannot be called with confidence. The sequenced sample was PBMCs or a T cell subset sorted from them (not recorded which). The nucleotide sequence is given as TGTGCCACCAGCCCTGACGGGAGGTCTGGAAACACCATATATTTT. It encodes CATSPDGRSGNTIYF.